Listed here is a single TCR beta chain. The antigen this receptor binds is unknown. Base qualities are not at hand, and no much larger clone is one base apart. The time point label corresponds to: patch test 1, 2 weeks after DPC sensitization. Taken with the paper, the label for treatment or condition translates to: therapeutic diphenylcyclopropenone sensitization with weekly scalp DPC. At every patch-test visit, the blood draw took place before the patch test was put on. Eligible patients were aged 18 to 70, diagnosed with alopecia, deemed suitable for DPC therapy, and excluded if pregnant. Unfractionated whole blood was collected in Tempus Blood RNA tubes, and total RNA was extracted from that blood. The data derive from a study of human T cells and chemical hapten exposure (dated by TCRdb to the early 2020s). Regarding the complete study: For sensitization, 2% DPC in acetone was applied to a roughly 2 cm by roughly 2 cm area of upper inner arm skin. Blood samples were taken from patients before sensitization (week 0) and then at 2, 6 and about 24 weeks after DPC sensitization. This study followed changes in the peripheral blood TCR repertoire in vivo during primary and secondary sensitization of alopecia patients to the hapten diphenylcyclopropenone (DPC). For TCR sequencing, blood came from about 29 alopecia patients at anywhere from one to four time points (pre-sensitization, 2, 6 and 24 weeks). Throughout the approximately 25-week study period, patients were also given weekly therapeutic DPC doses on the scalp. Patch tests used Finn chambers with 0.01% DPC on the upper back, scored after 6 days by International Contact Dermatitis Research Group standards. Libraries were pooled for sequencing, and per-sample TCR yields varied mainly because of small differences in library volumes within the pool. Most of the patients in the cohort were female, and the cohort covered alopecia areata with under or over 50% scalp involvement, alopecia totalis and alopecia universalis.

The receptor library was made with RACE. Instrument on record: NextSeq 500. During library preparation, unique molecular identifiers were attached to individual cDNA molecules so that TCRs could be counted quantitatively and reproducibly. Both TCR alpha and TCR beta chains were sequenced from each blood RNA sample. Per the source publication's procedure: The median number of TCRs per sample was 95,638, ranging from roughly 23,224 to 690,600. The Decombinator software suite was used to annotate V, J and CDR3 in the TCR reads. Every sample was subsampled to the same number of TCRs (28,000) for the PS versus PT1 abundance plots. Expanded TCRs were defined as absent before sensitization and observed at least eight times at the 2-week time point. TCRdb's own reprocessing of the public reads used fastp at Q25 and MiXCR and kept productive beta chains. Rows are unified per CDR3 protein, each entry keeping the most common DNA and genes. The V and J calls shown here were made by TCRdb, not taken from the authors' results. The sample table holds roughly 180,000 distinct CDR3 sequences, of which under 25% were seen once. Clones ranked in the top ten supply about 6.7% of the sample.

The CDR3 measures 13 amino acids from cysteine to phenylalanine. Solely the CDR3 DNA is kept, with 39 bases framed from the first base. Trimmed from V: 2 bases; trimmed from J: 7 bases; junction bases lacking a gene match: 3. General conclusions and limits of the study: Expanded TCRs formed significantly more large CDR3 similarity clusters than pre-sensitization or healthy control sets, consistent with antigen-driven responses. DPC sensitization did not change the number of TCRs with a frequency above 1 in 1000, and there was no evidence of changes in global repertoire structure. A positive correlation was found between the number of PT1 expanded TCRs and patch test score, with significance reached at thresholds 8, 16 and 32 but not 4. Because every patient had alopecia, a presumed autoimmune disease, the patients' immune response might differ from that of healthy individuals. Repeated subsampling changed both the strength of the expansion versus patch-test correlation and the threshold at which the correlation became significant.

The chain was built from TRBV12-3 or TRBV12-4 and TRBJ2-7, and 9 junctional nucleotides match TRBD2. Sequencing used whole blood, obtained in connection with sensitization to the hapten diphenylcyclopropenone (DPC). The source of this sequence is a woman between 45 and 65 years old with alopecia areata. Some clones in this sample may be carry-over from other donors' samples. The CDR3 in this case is CASSLLAGAEQYF. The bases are TGTGCCAGCAGTTTATTAGCGGGAGCTGAGCAGTACTTC.